This TCR beta chain was identified during a study of graft-versus-host responses after intestinal transplantation. Study-level background: Anti-thymocyte globulin induction, then tacrolimus and steroids for 3 to 4 years, went to all recipients.

The CDR3 has 14 residues. Trimming took 2 bases from V and 5 from J, leaving 13 bases between them. From germline, CDR1 is MNHNS and CDR2 SASEGT. This clone was recorded a few times. Investigators treated the graft tissue so that it released intraepithelial and lamina propria lymphocytes. TCRdb's copy holds only in-frame clones and misses some; the assay was immunoSEQ multiplex PCR. Of around 15,000 clones listed, approximately 59% are singletons. Here the sequenced sample was ileum tissue, taken 524 days after transplant. The chain combines TRBV6-1 with TRBJ2-7, with D possibly being TRBD1 (6 bases). The TCR comes from a human patient who received an intestinal transplant, so some T cells may come from the graft donor. CDR3 nucleotide sequence: TGTGCCAGCAGTGAAACGTACAGGGACCACGAGCAGTACTTC. Protein: CASSETYRDHEQYF.